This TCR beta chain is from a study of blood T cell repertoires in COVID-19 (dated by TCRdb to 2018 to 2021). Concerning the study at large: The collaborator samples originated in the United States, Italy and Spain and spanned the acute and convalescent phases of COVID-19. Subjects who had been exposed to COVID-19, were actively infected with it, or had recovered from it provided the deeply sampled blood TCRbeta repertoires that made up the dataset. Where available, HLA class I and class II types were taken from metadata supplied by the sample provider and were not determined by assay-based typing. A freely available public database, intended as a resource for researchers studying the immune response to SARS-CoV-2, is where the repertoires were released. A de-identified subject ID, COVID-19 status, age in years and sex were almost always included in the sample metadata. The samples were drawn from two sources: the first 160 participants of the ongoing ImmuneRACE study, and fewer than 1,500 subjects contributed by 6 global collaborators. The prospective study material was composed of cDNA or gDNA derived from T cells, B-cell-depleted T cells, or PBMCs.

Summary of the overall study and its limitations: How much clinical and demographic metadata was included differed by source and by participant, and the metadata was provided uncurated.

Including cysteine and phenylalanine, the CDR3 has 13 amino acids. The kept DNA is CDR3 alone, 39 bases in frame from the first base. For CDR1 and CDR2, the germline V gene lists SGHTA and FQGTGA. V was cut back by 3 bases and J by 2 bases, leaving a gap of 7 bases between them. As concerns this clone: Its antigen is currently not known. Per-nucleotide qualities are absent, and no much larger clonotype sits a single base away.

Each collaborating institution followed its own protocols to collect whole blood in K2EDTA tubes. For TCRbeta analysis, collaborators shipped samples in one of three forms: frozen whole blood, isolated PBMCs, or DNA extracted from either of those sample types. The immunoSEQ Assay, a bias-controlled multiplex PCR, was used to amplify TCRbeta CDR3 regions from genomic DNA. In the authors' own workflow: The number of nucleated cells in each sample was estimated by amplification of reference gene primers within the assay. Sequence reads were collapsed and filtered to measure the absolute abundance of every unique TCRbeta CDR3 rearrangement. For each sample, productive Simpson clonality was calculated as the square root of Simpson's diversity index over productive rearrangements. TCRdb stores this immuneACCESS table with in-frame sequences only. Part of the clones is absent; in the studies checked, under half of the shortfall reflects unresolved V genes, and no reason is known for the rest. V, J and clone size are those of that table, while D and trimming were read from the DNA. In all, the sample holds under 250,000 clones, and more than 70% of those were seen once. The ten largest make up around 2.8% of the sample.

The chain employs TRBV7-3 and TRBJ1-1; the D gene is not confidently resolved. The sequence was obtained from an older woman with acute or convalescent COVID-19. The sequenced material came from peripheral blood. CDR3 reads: CASSFGGNTEAFF. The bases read TGTGCCAGCAGCTTTGGCGGTAACACTGAAGCTTTCTTT.